This T cell receptor beta chain was sequenced during a study of blood T cell repertoires in COVID-19. Looking at the study overall: The samples span acute and convalescent COVID-19 from the United States, Italy and Spain. PBMCs, B-cell-depleted T cells, or T cells provided the cDNA or gDNA that made up the material.

This CDR3 is 15 amino acids long. Unmatched junction bases numbered 9, after V lost 3 bases and J lost 6 bases. The germline CDR1 and CDR2 sequences are SGHRS and YFSETQ. As handled by the study authors: Researchers report that nucleated cell counts were estimated from reference gene primer amplification. The data were produced by immunoSEQ multiplex PCR, yet TCRdb's version contains in-frame clones alone and is incomplete. From that table come the V and J calls and clone size; the DNA was used to work out D and trimming. This sample has 150,000 to 200,000 clones, with under 90% found just once. The chain is built from TRBV5-1 and TRBJ2-7; the match to TRBD2 covers 10 bases. Input material: peripheral blood. The TCR comes from a man aged 35-49 years with acute or convalescent COVID-19. The CDR3 loop reads CASSSGVAGGPEQYF. The CDR3 DNA follows: TGCGCCAGCAGCTCTGGGGTAGCGGGGGGCCCCGAGCAGTACTTC.